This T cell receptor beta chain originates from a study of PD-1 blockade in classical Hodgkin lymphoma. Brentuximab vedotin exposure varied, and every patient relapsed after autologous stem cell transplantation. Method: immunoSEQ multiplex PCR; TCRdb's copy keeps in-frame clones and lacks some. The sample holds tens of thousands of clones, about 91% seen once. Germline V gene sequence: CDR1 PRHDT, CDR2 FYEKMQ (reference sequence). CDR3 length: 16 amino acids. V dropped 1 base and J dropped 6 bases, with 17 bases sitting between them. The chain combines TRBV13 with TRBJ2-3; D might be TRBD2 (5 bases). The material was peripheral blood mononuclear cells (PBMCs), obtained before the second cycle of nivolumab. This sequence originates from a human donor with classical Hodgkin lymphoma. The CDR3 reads CASSLDGRRSRDTQYF. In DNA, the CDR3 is TGTGCCAGCAGCTTAGATGGGAGACGCTCGCGGGATACGCAGTATTTT.